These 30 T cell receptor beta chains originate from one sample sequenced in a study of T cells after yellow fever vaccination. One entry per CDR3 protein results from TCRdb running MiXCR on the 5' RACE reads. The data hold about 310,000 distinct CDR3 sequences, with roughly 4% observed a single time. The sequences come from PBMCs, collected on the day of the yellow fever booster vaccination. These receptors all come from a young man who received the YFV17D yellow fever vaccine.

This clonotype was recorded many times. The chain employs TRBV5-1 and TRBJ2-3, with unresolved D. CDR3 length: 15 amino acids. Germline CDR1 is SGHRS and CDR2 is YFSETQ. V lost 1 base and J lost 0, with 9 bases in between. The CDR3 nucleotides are TGCGCCAGCAGCTTGTCAGCCTTTAGCACAGATACGCAGTATTTT. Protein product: CASSLSAFSTDTQYF.

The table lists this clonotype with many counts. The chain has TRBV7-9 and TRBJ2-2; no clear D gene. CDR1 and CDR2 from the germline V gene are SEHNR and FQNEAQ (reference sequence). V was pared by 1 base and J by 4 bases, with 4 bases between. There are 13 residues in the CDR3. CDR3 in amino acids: CASSLDRTGELFF. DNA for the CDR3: TGTGCCAGCAGCTTAGATCGCACCGGGGAGCTGTTTTTT.

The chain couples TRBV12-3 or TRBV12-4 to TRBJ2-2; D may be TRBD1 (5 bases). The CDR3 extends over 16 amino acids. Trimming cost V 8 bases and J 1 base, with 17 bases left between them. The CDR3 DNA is TGTGCCAGCGAACTTGGCAGGGCCGGGAACACCGGGGAGCTGTTTTTT. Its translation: CASELGRAGNTGELFF.

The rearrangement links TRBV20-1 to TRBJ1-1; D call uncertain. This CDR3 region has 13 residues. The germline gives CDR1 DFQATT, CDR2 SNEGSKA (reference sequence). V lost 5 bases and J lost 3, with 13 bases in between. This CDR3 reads CSARPGEYTEAFF. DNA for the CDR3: TGCAGTGCTCGTCCCGGGGAGTACACTGAAGCTTTCTTT.

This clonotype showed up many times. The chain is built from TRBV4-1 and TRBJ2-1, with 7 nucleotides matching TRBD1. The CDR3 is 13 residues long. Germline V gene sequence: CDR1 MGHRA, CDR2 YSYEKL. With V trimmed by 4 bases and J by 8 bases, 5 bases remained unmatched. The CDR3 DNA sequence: TGCGCCAGCAGCCCGACAGGGTTCCATGAGCAGTTCTTC. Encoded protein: CASSPTGFHEQFF.

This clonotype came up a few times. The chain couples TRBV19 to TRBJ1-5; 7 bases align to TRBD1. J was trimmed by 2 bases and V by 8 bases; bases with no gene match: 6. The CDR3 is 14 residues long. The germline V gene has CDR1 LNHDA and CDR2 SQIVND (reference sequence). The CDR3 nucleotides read TGTGCCAGTCACAGGGGTCATGGCAATCAGCCCCAGCATTTT. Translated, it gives CASHRGHGNQPQHF.

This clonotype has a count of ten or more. This CDR3 reads CASSPSGTTGNTIYF. The CDR3 nucleotides read TGCGCCAGCAGCCCGTCAGGTACTACCGGAAACACCATATATTTT. The chain has TRBV5-1 and TRBJ1-3; D is uncertain. Trimming removed 4 bases from V and 4 bases from J, with 15 bases in between. Per germline, CDR1 SGHRS and CDR2 YFSETQ. The CDR3 sequence is 15 residues long.

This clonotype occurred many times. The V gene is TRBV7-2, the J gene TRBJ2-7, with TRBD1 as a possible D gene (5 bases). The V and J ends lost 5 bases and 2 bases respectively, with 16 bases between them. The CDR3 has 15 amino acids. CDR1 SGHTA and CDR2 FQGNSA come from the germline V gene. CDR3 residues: CASSVQGLLTYEQYF. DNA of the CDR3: TGTGCCAGCAGCGTTCAGGGATTGTTGACCTACGAGCAGTACTTC.

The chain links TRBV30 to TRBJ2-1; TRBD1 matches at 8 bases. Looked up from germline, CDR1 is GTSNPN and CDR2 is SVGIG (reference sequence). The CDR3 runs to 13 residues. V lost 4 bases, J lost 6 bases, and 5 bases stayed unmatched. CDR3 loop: CAWNAGGSNEQFF. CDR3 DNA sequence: TGTGCCTGGAATGCAGGGGGCTCCAATGAGCAGTTCTTC. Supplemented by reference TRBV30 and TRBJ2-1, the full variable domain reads SQTIHQWPATLVQPVGSPLSLECTVEGTSNPNLYWYRQAAGRGLQLLFYSVGIGQISSEVPQNLSASRPQDRQFILSSKKLLLSDSGFYLCAWNAGGSNEQFFGPGTRLTVL.

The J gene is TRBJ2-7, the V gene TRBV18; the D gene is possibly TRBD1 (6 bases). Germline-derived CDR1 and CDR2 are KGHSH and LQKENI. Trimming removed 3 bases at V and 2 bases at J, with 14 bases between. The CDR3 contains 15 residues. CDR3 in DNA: TGTGCCAGCTCACCTTACGACAGGTTAGCCTACGAGCAGTACTTC. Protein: CASSPYDRLAYEQYF.

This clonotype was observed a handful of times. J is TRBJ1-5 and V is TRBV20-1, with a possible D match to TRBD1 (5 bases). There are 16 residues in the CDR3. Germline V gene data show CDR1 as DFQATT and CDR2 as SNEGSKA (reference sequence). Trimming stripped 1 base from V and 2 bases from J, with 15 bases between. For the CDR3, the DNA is TGCAGTGCTAGAGCCAATTTTGGGGGGGGCAATCAGCCCCAGCATTTT. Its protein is CSARANFGGGNQPQHF.

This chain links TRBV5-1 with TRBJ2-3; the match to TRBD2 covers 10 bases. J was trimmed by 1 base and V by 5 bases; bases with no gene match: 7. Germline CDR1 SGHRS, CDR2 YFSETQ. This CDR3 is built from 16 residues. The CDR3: CASRPERGGGTDTQYF. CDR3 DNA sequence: TGCGCCAGCAGACCCGAGCGGGGGGGCGGCACAGATACGCAGTATTTT.

The CDR3 region has the DNA TGTGCCGTTGGGGGCTTCGGAGGGGGCGCCGATCCGAGCACAGATACGCAGTATTTT. Encoded protein: CAVGGFGGGADPSTDTQYF. The genes are TRBV15 and TRBJ2-3; D might be TRBD1 (7 bases). The CDR3 consists of 19 residues. Germline assignment: CDR1 LNHNV and CDR2 YYDKDF (reference sequence). V lost 11 bases, J lost 0 bases, and 30 bases lay in between.

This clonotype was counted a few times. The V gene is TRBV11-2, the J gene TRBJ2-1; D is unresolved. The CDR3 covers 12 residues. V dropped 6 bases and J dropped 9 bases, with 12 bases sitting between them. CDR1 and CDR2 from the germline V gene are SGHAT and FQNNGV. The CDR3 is CASSQIRSEQFF. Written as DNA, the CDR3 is TGTGCCAGCAGTCAAATCCGATCTGAGCAGTTCTTC.

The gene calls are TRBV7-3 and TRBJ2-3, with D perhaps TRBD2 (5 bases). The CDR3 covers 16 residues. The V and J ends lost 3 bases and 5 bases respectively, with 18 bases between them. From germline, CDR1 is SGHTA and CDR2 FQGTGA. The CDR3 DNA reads TGTGCCAGCAGCTTCGATCTAGCTGTCGGTAGAGATACGCAGTATTTT. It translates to CASSFDLAVGRDTQYF.

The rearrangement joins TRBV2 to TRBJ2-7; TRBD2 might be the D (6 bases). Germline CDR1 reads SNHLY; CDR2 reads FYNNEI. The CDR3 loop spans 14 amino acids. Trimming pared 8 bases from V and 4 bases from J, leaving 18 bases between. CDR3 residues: CASAGSGRFYEQYV. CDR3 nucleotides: TGTGCCAGCGCGGGGAGTGGAAGGTTTTACGAGCAGTACGTC.

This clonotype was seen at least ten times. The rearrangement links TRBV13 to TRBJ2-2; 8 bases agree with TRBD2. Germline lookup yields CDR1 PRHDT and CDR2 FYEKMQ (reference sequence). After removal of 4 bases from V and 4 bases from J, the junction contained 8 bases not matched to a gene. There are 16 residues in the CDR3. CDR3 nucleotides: TGTGCCAGCAGCTCCCGGGGGGGTCGAATCACCGGGGAGCTGTTTTTT. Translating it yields CASSSRGGRITGELFF.

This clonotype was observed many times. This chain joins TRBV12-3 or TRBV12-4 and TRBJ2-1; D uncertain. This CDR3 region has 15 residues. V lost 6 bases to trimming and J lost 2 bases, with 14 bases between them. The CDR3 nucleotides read TGTGCCAGCAGCCGCCACCCGAGGACCTACAATGAGCAGTTCTTC. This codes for CASSRHPRTYNEQFF.

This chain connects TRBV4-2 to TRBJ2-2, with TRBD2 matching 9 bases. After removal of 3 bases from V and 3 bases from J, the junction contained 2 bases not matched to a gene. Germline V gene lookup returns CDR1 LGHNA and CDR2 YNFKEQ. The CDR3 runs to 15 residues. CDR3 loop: CASSQLAGDTGELFF. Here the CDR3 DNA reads TGTGCCAGCAGCCAGTTAGCGGGAGACACCGGGGAGCTGTTTTTT.

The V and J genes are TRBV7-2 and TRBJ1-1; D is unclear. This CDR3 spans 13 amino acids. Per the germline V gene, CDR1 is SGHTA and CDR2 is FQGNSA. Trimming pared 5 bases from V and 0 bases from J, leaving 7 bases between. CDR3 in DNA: TGTGCCAGCAGCGGGATCATGAACACTGAAGCTTTCTTT. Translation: CASSGIMNTEAFF.

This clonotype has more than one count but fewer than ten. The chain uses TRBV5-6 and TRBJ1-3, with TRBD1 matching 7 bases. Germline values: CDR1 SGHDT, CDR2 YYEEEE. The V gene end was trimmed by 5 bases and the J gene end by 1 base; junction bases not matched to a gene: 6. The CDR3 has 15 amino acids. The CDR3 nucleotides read TGTGCCAGCAGACTCCGGGACAGTTCTGGAAACACCATATATTTT. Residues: CASRLRDSSGNTIYF.

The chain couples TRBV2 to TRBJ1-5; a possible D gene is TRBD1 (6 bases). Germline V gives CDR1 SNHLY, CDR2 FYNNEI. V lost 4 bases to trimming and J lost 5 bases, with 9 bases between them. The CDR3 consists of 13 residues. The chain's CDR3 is CASSVEGDQPQHF. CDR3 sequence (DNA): TGTGCCAGCAGTGTGGAGGGGGATCAGCCCCAGCATTTT.

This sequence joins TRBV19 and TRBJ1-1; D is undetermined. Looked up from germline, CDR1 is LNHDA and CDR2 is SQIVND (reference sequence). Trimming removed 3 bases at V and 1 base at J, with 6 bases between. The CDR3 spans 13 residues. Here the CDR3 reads CASSITPNTEAFF. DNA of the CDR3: TGTGCCAGTAGTATTACCCCGAACACTGAAGCTTTCTTT.

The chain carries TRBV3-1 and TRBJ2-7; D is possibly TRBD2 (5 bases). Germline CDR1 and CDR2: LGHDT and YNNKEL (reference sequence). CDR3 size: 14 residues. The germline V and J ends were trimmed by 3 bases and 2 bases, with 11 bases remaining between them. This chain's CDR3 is CASSHLARAYEQYF. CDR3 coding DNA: TGTGCCAGCAGCCACTTGGCGCGGGCCTACGAGCAGTACTTC.

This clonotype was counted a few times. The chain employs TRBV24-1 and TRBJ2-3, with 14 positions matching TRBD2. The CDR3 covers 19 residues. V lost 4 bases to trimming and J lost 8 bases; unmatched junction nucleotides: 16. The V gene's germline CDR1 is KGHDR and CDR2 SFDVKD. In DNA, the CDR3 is TGTGCCACCAGTGACCCGGGACTAGCGGGGGCCTCAGCGTATCTTACGCAGTATTTT. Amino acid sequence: CATSDPGLAGASAYLTQYF.

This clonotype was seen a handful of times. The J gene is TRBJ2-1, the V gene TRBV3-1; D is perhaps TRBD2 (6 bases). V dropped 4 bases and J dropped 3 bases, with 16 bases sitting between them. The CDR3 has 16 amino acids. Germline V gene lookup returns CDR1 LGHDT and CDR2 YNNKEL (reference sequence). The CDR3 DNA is TGTGCCAGCAGCCCAGCCGTGGGGGGTCTCTACAATGAGCAGTTCTTC. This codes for CASSPAVGGLYNEQFF.

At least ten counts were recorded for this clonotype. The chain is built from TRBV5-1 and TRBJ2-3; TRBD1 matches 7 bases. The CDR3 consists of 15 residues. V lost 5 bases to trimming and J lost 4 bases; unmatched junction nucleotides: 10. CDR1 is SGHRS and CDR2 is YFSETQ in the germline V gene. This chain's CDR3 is CASRITGQSSDTQYF. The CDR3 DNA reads TGCGCCAGCAGAATTACGGGACAGTCATCAGATACGCAGTATTTT. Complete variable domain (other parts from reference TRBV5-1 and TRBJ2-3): KAGVTQTPRYLIKTRGQQVTLSCSPISGHRSVSWYQQTPGQGLQFLFEYFSETQRNKGNFPGRFSGRQFSNSRSEMNVSTLELGDSALYLCASRITGQSSDTQYFGPGTRLTVL.

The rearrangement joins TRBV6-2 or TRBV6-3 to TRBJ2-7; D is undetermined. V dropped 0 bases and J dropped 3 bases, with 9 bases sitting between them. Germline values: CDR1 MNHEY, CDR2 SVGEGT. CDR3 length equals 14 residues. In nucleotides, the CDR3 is TGTGCCAGCAGTTACTCGAACGAAAACTACGAGCAGTACTTC. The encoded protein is CASSYSNENYEQYF.

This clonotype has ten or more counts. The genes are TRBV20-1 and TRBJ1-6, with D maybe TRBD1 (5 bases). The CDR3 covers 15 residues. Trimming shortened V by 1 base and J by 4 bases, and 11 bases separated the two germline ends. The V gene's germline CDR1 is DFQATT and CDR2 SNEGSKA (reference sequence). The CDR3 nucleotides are TGCAGTGCTAGAGCAGGGAAAGGGTATAATTCACCCCTCCACTTT. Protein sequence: CSARAGKGYNSPLHF.

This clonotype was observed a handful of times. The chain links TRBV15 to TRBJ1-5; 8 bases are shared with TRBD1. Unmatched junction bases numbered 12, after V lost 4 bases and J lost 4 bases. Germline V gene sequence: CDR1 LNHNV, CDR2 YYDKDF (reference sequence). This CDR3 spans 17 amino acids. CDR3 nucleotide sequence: TGTGCCACCAGCAAGGACGGGACAGGCCCAAGAAATCAGCCCCAGCATTTT. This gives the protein CATSKDGTGPRNQPQHF. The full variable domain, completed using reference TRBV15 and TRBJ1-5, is DAMVIQNPRYQVTQFGKPVTLSCSQTLNHNVMYWYQQKSSQAPKLLFHYYDKDFNNEADTPDNFQSRRPNTSFCFLDIRSPGLGDTAMYLCATSKDGTGPRNQPQHFGDGTRLSIL.